This TCR beta chain derives from a study of shared clonotypes between healthy human individuals. Several immunoSEQ plates held equal portions of the genomic DNA taken from each subset. The protocol was immunoSEQ multiplex PCR, while the TCRdb copy is restricted to in-frame clones and leaves out a portion. The table records under 350,000 clones, roughly 91% of them present only once. A remark on this clone: Its antigen is unknown.

Points from the study as a whole: In contrast to clonotypes shared by all four donors, non-shared clonotypes had lower generation probabilities.

Germline V lookup: CDR1 MGHRA, CDR2 YSYEKL. The CDR3 is 16 residues long. The V gene lost 2 bases and the J gene lost 6 bases, with 18 bases spanning the gap. The clonotype was recovered from a man younger than 35 in good health. The rearrangement uses TRBV4-1 and TRBJ2-3, with unresolved D. Sequencing was performed on memory CD8+ T cells sorted from blood. The subset: CD45RO+ cells pooled with CCR7-negative TemRA cells. The chain's CDR3 is CASSQFNEMTVDTQYF. The CDR3 coding sequence is TGCGCCAGCAGCCAATTCAACGAGATGACGGTTGATACGCAGTATTTT.